This T cell receptor (beta chain) appears in the sequencing data of a study of blood T cell repertoires in COVID-19. The germline CDR1 and CDR2 sequences are LNHDA and SQIVND (reference sequence). Trimming removed 9 bases from V and 5 bases from J, with 17 bases in between. The CDR3 sequence is 14 residues long. Sequencing was performed with immunoSEQ multiplex PCR; in TCRdb, only in-frame clones are kept and a portion is missing. The top ten clones hold about 39% of a sample with 140,000 to 150,000 clones, around 80% of them seen once. This clone has only one observation. This chain links TRBV19 with TRBJ1-5, with D possibly TRBD1 on 5 matching bases. Sequences were obtained from peripheral blood. The source of this sequence is a human donor in a cohort sampled during active COVID-19. DNA for the CDR3: TGTGCCAGCCTAGGGGCATTGCGACATCAGCCCCAGCATTTT. Translated: CASLGALRHQPQHF.